These 21 T cell receptor beta chains were all obtained from the same sample, sequenced in a study of CD8 T cells in Susac syndrome. Reverse transcription of about 0.5 to 1 ug RNA was carried out with random hexamers. MiXCR, applied by TCRdb to the immunoSEQ multiplex PCR reads, yields one record per CDR3 protein. The table shows roughly 180,000 distinct CDR3 sequences, with approximately 94% occurring only once. Sequenced: CD4+ T cells from PBMCs. Every receptor here comes from a human donor in good health.

The V call is TRBV20-1, the J call TRBJ1-5, with D perhaps matching TRBD1 (5 bases). The germline gives CDR1 DFQATT, CDR2 SNEGSKA (reference sequence). V was cut by 4 bases and J by 5 bases, with 12 bases left in between. This CDR3 spans 13 amino acids. CDR3 residues: CSAIGQGDQPQHF. In DNA, the CDR3 is TGCAGTGCTATAGGTCAGGGAGATCAGCCCCAGCATTTT.

The chain links TRBV20-1 to TRBJ1-5; no definite D call. The CDR3 extends over 15 amino acids. CDR1 and CDR2 (germline): DFQATT, SNEGSKA (reference sequence). V was shortened by 6 bases and J by 1 base, with 16 bases between the two germline ends. CDR3 amino acids: CSAYSTSRSNQPQHF. Written as DNA, the CDR3 is TGCAGTGCCTACAGCACTAGTCGGAGCAATCAGCCCCAGCATTTT.

CDR3 bases: TGCAGTGCCGCGGGAGCCTACAATGAGCAGTTCTTC. The encoded protein is CSAAGAYNEQFF. The chain employs TRBV20-1 and TRBJ2-1, with 7 bases fitting TRBD2. Germline CDR1 is DFQATT and CDR2 is SNEGSKA (reference sequence). The V segment lost 6 bases and the J segment 2 bases; nucleotides outside the gene matches: 1. The CDR3 sequence is 12 residues long.

This clonotype was observed a few times. The rearrangement joins TRBV28 to TRBJ2-7; 8 nucleotides match TRBD1. The V and J ends lost 3 bases and 4 bases, in that order; junction bases with no gene match: 5. Germline-derived CDR1 and CDR2 are MDHEN and SYDVKM. The CDR3 is 14 amino acids. This CDR3 is CASSLVRGQYEQYF. In DNA form, the CDR3 reads TGTGCCAGCAGTTTGGTCAGGGGGCAGTACGAGCAGTACTTC.

This chain uses TRBV9 with TRBJ2-1; TRBD1 aligns across 7 bases. The CDR3 length is 16 residues. V lost 4 bases to trimming and J lost 9 bases; unmatched junction nucleotides: 16. Germline V CDR1 and CDR2: SGDLS, YYNGEE. The CDR3: CASSFSGTAYISEQFF. CDR3 nucleotides: TGTGCCAGCAGCTTTTCCGGGACAGCGTACATTAGTGAGCAGTTCTTC.

This chain links TRBV5-1 with TRBJ2-1; D could derive from TRBD1 or TRBD2 (5 bases each). The V gene lost 1 base and the J gene lost 9 bases, with 14 bases spanning the gap. Germline values: CDR1 SGHRS, CDR2 YFSETQ. CDR3 length equals 14 residues. The CDR3 nucleotides are TGCGCCAGCAGCTTGCGCCTGGGACGGGGTGAGCAGTTCTTC. It codes for CASSLRLGRGEQFF.

The chain links TRBV9 to TRBJ2-3; 11 bases map to TRBD2. Trimming cost V 2 bases and J 5 bases; bases outside gene matches: 7. The CDR3 is 16 amino acids. Germline lookup yields CDR1 SGDLS and CDR2 YYNGEE. The CDR3, as DNA: TGTGCCAGCAGCGTCTTAGCGGGAGGGCATGGAGATACGCAGTATTTT. Protein sequence: CASSVLAGGHGDTQYF.

The gene calls are TRBV28 and TRBJ2-7; 8 bases match TRBD1. Trimming removed 4 bases from V and 9 bases from J; junction bases left unmatched: 14. Germline V CDR1 and CDR2: MDHEN, SYDVKM. This CDR3 contains 15 residues. The CDR3 region is CASSSSRTGRFSQYF. CDR3 nucleotide sequence: TGTGCCAGCAGTTCATCAAGGACAGGGAGGTTTTCGCAGTACTTC.

The chain's CDR3 is CASSPTLRAFF. DNA of the CDR3: TGTGCCAGCAGTCCGACATTGAGAGCTTTCTTT. V is TRBV2 and J is TRBJ1-1, with D unresolved. CDR1 and CDR2 from the germline V gene are SNHLY and FYNNEI. The V end was cut by 5 bases, the J end by 10 bases, with 11 bases between. The CDR3 sequence is 11 residues long. The whole variable domain, filled in from reference TRBV2 and TRBJ1-1, reads EPEVTQTPSHQVTQMGQEVILRCVPISNHLYFYWYRQILGQKVEFLVSFYNNEISEKSEIFDDQFSVERPDGSNFTLKIRSTKLEDSAMYFCASSPTLRAFFGQGTRLTVV.

In regard to this clonotype: Mismatch with germline at one junction end may stem from a read error. The CDR3 spells CASSLGQGPANF. CDR3 DNA: TGCGCCAGCAGCTTGGGACAGGGTCCCGCCAACTTC. The V call is TRBV5-1, the J call TRBJ2-7; 7 nucleotides match TRBD1. The length of the CDR3 is 12 residues. Germline V gives CDR1 SGHRS, CDR2 YFSETQ.

This chain uses TRBV28 with TRBJ2-3, with 9 bases identical to TRBD2. The germline V gene has CDR1 MDHEN and CDR2 SYDVKM. This CDR3 contains 15 residues. The J segment lost 5 bases and the V segment lost 5 bases, leaving 8 bases of the junction unmatched. CDR3: CASSPLAGGGDTQYF. The CDR3, as DNA: TGTGCCAGCAGTCCCCTTGCGGGAGGGGGAGATACGCAGTATTTT.

The rearrangement joins TRBV6-2 or TRBV6-3 to TRBJ2-7; D may correspond to TRBD1 or TRBD2 (6 bases each). The ends were cut back, 2 bases at V and 1 base at J, with 12 bases in the middle. The CDR3 is made up of 15 amino acids. The germline gives CDR1 MNHEY, CDR2 SVGEGT. The CDR3 nucleotides read TGTGCCAGCAGTTACCTACAGGGACTTTCCTACGAGCAGTACTTC. This translates into CASSYLQGLSYEQYF.

The chain joins TRBV3-1 to TRBJ1-1; D unclear. The CDR3 loop spans 15 amino acids. Germline CDR1 is LGHDT and CDR2 is YNNKEL (reference sequence). V lost 3 bases and J lost 0, with 11 bases in between. CDR3 in DNA: TGTGCCAGCAGCCATTTCGGCAGAATGAACACTGAAGCTTTCTTT. It specifies CASSHFGRMNTEAFF.

The chain employs TRBV20-1 and TRBJ1-5; TRBD1 is a possible D gene (6 bases). V was trimmed by 3 bases and J by 5 bases, leaving 14 bases between them. Germline lookup yields CDR1 DFQATT and CDR2 SNEGSKA (reference sequence). The CDR3 has 14 amino acids. DNA of the CDR3: TGCAGTGCTAGCCCCAGGGGAAGAGATCAGCCCCAGCATTTT. It yields the protein CSASPRGRDQPQHF.

The chain employs TRBV7-2 and TRBJ2-5; TRBD2 agrees at 9 bases. The CDR3 covers 16 residues. Germline V gives CDR1 SGHTA, CDR2 FQGNSA. With 8 bases clipped from V and 2 bases from J, the junction kept 12 bases outside the gene matches. In nucleotides, the CDR3 is TGTGCCAGCGGAAAAGCGGGAGGAAATTTTCAAGAGACCCAGTACTTC. It encodes CASGKAGGNFQETQYF.

The rearrangement uses TRBV15 and TRBJ2-4, with TRBD2 matching over 9 bases. The junction had 3 bases not matched to a gene; V was cut back by 6 bases and J by 0 bases. Germline CDR1 is LNHNV and CDR2 is YYDKDF (reference sequence). The CDR3 is made up of 15 amino acids. CDR3 coding DNA: TGTGCCACCAGGGAGCGGGGGGTAGCCAAAAACATTCAGTACTTC. It yields the protein CATRERGVAKNIQYF.

A single count supports this clonotype. The CDR3 region has the DNA TGTGCCAGCAGCTACCGGACTAGCGAGGGCCTCGAGCAGTACTTC. Protein product: CASSYRTSEGLEQYF. The chain has TRBV11-2 and TRBJ2-7; the match to TRBD2 covers 9 bases. CDR1 and CDR2 (germline): SGHAT, FQNNGV. V gave up 4 bases and J gave up 6 bases; unmatched junction bases: 10. This CDR3 is built from 15 residues.

The gene calls are TRBV21-1 and TRBJ1-1; the D call in the table, TRBD1, was not verified against the DNA. TRBV21-1 is described as a pseudogene. The CDR3 totals 11 residues. The chain's CDR3 is CASSRQGKAFF. DNA for the CDR3: TGTGCCAGCAGCCGACAGGGGAAAGCTTTCTTT.

The rearrangement uses TRBV30 and TRBJ1-1, with D uncertain. The V end was cut by 3 bases, the J end by 0 bases, with 8 bases between. The CDR3 totals 13 residues. Germline V gives CDR1 GTSNPN, CDR2 SVGIG (reference sequence). The chain's CDR3 is CAWRKGMNTEAFF. The CDR3 DNA sequence: TGTGCCTGGAGAAAGGGAATGAACACTGAAGCTTTCTTT.

This rearrangement joins TRBV7-8 to TRBJ2-2; 8 nucleotides match TRBD1. CDR1 is SGHVS and CDR2 is FQNEAQ in the germline V gene. The CDR3 covers 15 residues. The trim removed 1 base at V and 6 bases at J, leaving 4 bases unmatched. CDR3 residues: CASSLVTGGSGELFF. CDR3 sequence (DNA): TGTGCCAGCAGCTTAGTAACAGGGGGTTCCGGGGAGCTGTTTTTT.

The J gene is TRBJ1-3, the V gene TRBV30; D unresolved. CDR1 GTSNPN and CDR2 SVGIG come from the germline V gene (reference sequence). The V gene lost 0 bases and the J gene lost 8 bases, with 5 bases spanning the gap. The CDR3 has 11 amino acids. In DNA form, the CDR3 reads TGTGCCTGGAGTGTACGGGACACCATATATTTT. Translated, it gives CAWSVRDTIYF.